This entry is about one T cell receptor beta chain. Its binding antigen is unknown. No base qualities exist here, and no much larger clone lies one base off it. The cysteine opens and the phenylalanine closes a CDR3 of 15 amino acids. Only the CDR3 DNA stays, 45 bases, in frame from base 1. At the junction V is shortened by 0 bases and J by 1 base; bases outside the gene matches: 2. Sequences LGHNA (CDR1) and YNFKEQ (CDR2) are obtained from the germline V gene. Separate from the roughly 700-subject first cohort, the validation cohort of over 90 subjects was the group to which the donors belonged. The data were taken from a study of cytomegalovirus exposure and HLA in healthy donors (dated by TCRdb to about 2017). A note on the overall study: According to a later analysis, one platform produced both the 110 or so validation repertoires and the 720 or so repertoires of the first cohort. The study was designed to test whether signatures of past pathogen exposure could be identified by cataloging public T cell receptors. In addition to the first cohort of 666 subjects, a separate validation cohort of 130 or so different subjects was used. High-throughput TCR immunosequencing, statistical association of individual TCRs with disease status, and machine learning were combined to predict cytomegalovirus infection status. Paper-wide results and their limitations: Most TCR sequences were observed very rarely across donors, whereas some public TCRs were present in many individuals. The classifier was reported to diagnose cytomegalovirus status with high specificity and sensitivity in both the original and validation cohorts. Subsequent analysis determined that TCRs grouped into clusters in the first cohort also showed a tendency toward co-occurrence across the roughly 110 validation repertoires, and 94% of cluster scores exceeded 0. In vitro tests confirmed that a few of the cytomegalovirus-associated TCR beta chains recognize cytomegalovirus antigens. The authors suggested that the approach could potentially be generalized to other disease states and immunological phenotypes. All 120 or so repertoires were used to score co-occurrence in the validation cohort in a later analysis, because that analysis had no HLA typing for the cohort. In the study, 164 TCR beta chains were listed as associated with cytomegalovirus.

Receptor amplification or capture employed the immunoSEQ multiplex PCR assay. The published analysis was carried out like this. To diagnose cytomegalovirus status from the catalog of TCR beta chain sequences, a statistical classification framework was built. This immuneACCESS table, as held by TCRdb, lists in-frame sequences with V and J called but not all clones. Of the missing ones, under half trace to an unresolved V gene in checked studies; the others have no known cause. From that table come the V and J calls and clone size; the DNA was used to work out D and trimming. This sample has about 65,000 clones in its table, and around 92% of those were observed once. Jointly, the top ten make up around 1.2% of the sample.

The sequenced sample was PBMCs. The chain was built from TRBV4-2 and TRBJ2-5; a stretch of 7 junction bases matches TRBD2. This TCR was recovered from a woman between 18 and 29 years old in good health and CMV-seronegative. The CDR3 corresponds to CASSQEGGGQETQYF. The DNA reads TGTGCCAGCAGCCAAGAGGGCGGGGGCCAAGAGACCCAGTACTTC.